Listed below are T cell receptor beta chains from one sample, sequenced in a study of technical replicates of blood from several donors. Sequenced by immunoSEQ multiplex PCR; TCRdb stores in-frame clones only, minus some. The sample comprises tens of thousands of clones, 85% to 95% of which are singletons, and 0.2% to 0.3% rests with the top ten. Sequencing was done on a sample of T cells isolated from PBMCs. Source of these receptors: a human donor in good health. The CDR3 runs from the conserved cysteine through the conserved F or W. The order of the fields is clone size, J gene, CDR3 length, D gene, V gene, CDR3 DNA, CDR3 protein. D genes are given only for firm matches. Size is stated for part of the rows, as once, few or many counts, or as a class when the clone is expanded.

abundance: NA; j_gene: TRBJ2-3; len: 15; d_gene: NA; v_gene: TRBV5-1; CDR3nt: TGCGCCAGCAGTAAAACGGGAGCGGCCCCAGATACGCAGTATTTT; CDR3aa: CASSKTGAAPDTQYF
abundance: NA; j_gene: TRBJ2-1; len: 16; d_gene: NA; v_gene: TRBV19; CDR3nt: TGTGCCAGTGGGGGGTTAGCGCGCCGATCCTACAATGAGCAGTTCTTC; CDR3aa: CASGGLARRSYNEQFF
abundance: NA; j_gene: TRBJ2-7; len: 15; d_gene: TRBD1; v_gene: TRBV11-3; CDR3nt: TGTGCCAGCAGCTTAGGGACAGGGAAAGGTTACGAGCAGTACTTC; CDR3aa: CASSLGTGKGYEQYF
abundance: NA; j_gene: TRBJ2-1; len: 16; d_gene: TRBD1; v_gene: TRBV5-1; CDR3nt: TGCGCCAGCAGCTTGGAGGCGACAGGGGACTACAATGAGCAGTTCTTC; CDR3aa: CASSLEATGDYNEQFF
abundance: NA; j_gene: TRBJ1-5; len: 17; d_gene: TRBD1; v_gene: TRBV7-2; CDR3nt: TGTGCCAGCAGCTTAGATTTTTGGACAGGGGGCCTTGGGCCCCAGCATTTT; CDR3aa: CASSLDFWTGGLGPQHF
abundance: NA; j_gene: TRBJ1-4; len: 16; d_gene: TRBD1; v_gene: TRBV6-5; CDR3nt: TGTGCCAGCAGTTTCAGGGGGACTGCGTCAAATGAAAAACTGTTTTTT; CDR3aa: CASSFRGTASNEKLFF
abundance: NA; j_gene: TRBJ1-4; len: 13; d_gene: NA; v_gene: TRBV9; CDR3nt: TGTGCCAGCAGCGTAGACCAGGGTGAAAAACTGTTTTTT; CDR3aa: CASSVDQGEKLFF
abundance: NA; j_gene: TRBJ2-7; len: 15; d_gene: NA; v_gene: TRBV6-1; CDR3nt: TGTGCCAGCAGTGACTGGGGAGGACAGGCCTACGAGCAGTACTTC; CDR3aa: CASSDWGGQAYEQYF
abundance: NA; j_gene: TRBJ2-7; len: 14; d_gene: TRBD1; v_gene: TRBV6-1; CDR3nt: TGTGCCAGCAGTGAGGGGACAGGGACAGACGAGCAGTACTTC; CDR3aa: CASSEGTGTDEQYF
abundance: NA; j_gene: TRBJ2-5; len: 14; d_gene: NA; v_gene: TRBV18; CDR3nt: TGTGCCAGCTCACGTCTCGGGGAAAGTGAGACCCAGTACTTC; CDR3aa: CASSRLGESETQYF
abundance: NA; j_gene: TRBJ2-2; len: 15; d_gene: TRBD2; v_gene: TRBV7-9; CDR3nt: TGTGCCAGCAGCCACCCGGGACTAGCGGCCGGGGAGCTGTTTTTT; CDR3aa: CASSHPGLAAGELFF
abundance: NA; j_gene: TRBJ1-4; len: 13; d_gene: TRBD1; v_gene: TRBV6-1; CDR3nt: TGTGCCAGCAGGACAGGGGAATGGGAAAAACTGTTTTTT; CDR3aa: CASRTGEWEKLFF
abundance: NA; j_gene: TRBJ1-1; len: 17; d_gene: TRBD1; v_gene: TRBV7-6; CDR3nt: TGTGCCAGCAGCCTTACTTCCCGAGACAGGGTCGGCACTGAAGCTTTCTTT; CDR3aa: CASSLTSRDRVGTEAFF
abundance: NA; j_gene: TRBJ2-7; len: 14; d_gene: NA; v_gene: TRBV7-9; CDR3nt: TGTGCCAGCAGCTTAGTAGACAGAGATTACGAGCAGTACTTC; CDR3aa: CASSLVDRDYEQYF
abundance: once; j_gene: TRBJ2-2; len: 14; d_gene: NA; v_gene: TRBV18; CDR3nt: TGTGCCAGCTCACCAGACTCAGTGGCCGGGGAGCTGTTTTTT; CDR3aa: CASSPDSVAGELFF
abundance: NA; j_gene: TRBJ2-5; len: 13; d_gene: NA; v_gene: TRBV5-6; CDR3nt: TGTGCCAGCAGCTCAAGACTAGTTGAGACCCAGTACTTC; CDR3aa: CASSSRLVETQYF